This passage covers 18 T cell receptor beta chains from one sample sequenced in a study of control samples from healthy donors and cancer patients. TCRdb's copy holds only in-frame clones and misses some; the assay was immunoSEQ multiplex PCR. The sample holds 150,000 to 200,000 clones, almost 90% seen once. The sample comprised blood. These receptors all come from a woman aged 45-59 years in good health.

The chain recombines TRBV9 with TRBJ1-2; perhaps TRBD1 as D (5 bases). The V end was cut by 0 bases, the J end by 6 bases, with 15 bases between. The germline V gene encodes CDR1 SGDLS and CDR2 YYNGEE. The CDR3 totals 15 residues. CDR3 sequence: CASSVVTAPLHGYTF. Written as DNA, the CDR3 is TGTGCCAGCAGCGTAGTGACAGCACCCTTGCATGGCTACACCTTC. The variable domain in full, completed from reference TRBV9 and TRBJ1-2, reads DSGVTQTPKHLITATGQRVTLRCSPRSGDLSVYWYQQSLDQGLQFLIQYYNGEERAKGNILERFSAQQFPDLHSELNLSSLELGDSALYFCASSVVTAPLHGYTFGSGTRLTVV.

This clone was recorded a few times. This chain joins TRBV20-1 and TRBJ2-3; no firm D call. Germline CDR1 reads DFQATT; CDR2 reads SNEGSKA (reference sequence). CDR3 length: 11 residues. Trimming removed 6 bases from V and 3 bases from J, with 7 bases in between. CDR3 loop: CSAPLTDTQYF. CDR3 DNA sequence: TGCAGTGCCCCCCTTACAGATACGCAGTATTTT.

This clone was counted a few times. This chain links TRBV5-6 with TRBJ1-2; possible D gene TRBD1, 5 bases. The V and J ends lost 4 bases and 1 base respectively, with 14 bases between them. CDR1 is SGHDT, CDR2 YYEEEE, per germline. This CDR3 has 15 amino acids. CDR3 protein: CASSPWDYNNYGYTF. The CDR3 nucleotides are TGTGCCAGCAGCCCCTGGGACTACAATAACTATGGCTACACCTTC.

The J gene is TRBJ2-1, the V gene TRBV24-1; TRBD2 matches 12 bases. V dropped 3 bases and J dropped 0; count of bases not matched to a gene: 2. The CDR3 length is 17 residues. Looked up from germline, CDR1 is KGHDR and CDR2 is SFDVKD. This chain's CDR3 is CATSDLTSGSSYNEQFF. The CDR3, as DNA: TGTGCCACCAGTGATCTGACTAGCGGGAGCTCCTACAATGAGCAGTTCTTC.

The chain joins TRBV5-8 to TRBJ1-1, with no clear D. V dropped 4 bases and J dropped 6 bases, with 10 bases sitting between them. CDR1 SGHTS and CDR2 YDEGEE come from the germline V gene. The CDR3 loop spans 12 amino acids. The chain's CDR3 is CASSQRWSEAFF. CDR3 coding DNA: TGTGCCAGCAGCCAGCGTTGGTCTGAAGCTTTCTTT. Full variable domain (remainder filled in from reference TRBV5-8 and TRBJ1-1): EAGVTQSPTHLIKTRGQQATLRCSPISGHTSVYWYQQALGLGLQFLLWYDEGEERNRGNFPPRFSGRQFPNYSSELNVNALELEDSALYLCASSQRWSEAFFGQGTRLTVV.

This clone was seen more than once but under ten times. The chain combines TRBV27 with TRBJ1-6; no clear D. Germline values: CDR1 MNHEY, CDR2 SMNVEV (reference sequence). This CDR3 is 13 amino acids long. The ends were cut back, 3 bases at V and 5 bases at J, with 5 bases in the middle. The CDR3 DNA follows: TGTGCCAGCAGTTTGACAAATAATTCACCCCTCCACTTT. It is translated as CASSLTNNSPLHF.

Here the CDR3 DNA reads TGCGCCAGCAGCTTTCTAGCGGGAACGGGCGAGCAGTACTTC. It yields the protein CASSFLAGTGEQYF. The chain combines TRBV5-1 with TRBJ2-7, with 9 nucleotides matching TRBD2. CDR1 SGHRS and CDR2 YFSETQ come from the germline V gene. The CDR3 extends over 14 amino acids. The J segment lost 6 bases and the V segment lost 2 bases, leaving 6 bases of the junction unmatched.

This chain joins TRBV6-5 and TRBJ2-7; D call uncertain. The CDR3 length is 13 residues. The V gene's germline CDR1 is MNHEY and CDR2 SVGAGI. Between the trimmed V and J ends, which lost 6 bases and 5 bases, there was a span of 14 bases. The CDR3: CASSLSLGNEQYF. CDR3 sequence (DNA): TGTGCCAGCAGCCTATCCCTCGGAAACGAGCAGTACTTC.

The CDR3 is CSVEGTMGETQYF. In DNA, the CDR3 is TGCAGCGTCGAGGGAACCATGGGGGAGACCCAGTACTTC. The chain carries TRBV29-1 and TRBJ2-5, with D maybe TRBD2 (5 bases). In germline, CDR1 is SQVTM, CDR2 ANQGSEA. The CDR3 length is 13 residues. V lost 6 bases, J lost 5 bases, and 16 bases lay in between. The entire variable domain, with the rest obtained from reference TRBV29-1 and TRBJ2-5, is as follows: SAVISQKPSRDICQRGTSLTIQCQVDSQVTMMFWYRQQPGQSLTLIATANQGSEATYESGFVIDKFPISRPNLTFSTLTVSNMSPEDSSIYLCSVEGTMGETQYFGPGTRLLVL.

CDR3 sequence (DNA): TGTGCCAGCAGCGTAGGTAGCGCTCGCCTCACAGATACGCAGTATTTT. Amino acids: CASSVGSARLTDTQYF. The rearrangement links TRBV9 to TRBJ2-3; D is perhaps TRBD2 (5 bases). There are 16 residues in the CDR3. V gave up 0 bases and J gave up 2 bases, with 13 bases separating them. Germline CDR1 and CDR2: SGDLS and YYNGEE.

This rearrangement joins TRBV25-1 to TRBJ1-3; D might be TRBD1 (6 bases). This CDR3 has 16 amino acids. V was clipped by 0 bases and J by 4 bases, with 13 bases between them. CDR1 and CDR2 from the germline V gene are MGHDK and SYGVNS. CDR3 coding DNA: TGTGCCAGCAGTGAATATGGGGGGCGAGGAGGAAACACCATATATTTT. It specifies CASSEYGGRGGNTIYF.

This chain connects TRBV10-2 to TRBJ1-1; D perhaps matches TRBD1 (5 bases). V gave up 2 bases and J gave up 4 bases, with 8 bases separating them. Germline V lookup: CDR1 WSHSY, CDR2 SAAADI. This CDR3 is built from 13 residues. The DNA of the CDR3 is TGCGCCAGCAGTGAGAGGGGTCTCACTGAAGCTTTCTTT. The encoded protein is CASSERGLTEAFF.

The chain links TRBV7-9 to TRBJ1-2; D possibly corresponds to TRBD1 (5 bases). Germline values: CDR1 SEHNR, CDR2 FQNEAQ (reference sequence). Deletions cut 5 bases from V and 4 bases from J, with 17 bases between. This CDR3 region has 15 residues. CDR3 residues: CASSGSAGGPYGYTF. The CDR3 DNA sequence: TGTGCCAGCAGCGGTAGCGCGGGGGGTCCCTATGGCTACACCTTC.

The chain recombines TRBV5-8 with TRBJ2-5; 16 bases agree with TRBD2. This CDR3 contains 17 residues. Germline loops: CDR1 SGHTS, CDR2 YDEGEE. After removal of 4 bases from V and 5 bases from J, the junction contained 8 bases not matched to a gene. The CDR3 DNA reads TGTGCCAGCAGCCCCGGGACTAGCGGGGGGGCTCGGGAGACCCAGTACTTC. Amino acid sequence: CASSPGTSGGARETQYF.

The chain carries TRBV5-4 and TRBJ2-5; TRBD2 is a possible D gene (5 bases). The CDR3 loop spans 14 amino acids. The germline V gene encodes CDR1 SGHNT and CDR2 YYREEE (reference sequence). V was trimmed by 0 bases and J by 3 bases, leaving 9 bases between them. CDR3 in amino acids: CASSLVREKETQYF. In nucleotides, the CDR3 is TGTGCCAGCAGCTTGGTTCGGGAAAAAGAGACCCAGTACTTC.

V and J are TRBV3-1 (or the pseudogene TRBV3-2) and TRBJ2-4, with a weak D call TRBD2 (5 bases). V gave up 0 bases and J gave up 3 bases, with 15 bases separating them. Germline loops: CDR1 LGHDT, CDR2 YNNKEL (reference sequence). The CDR3 loop spans 17 amino acids. CDR3 nucleotides: TGTGCCAGCAGCCAAGATGGTAAGCGAGCGGACAAAAACATTCAGTACTTC. Translating gives CASSQDGKRADKNIQYF.

There are many counts of this clone. The chain is built from TRBV27 and TRBJ2-6; D is undetermined. The V gene's germline CDR1 is MNHEY and CDR2 SMNVEV (reference sequence). V lost 5 bases and J 0 bases, leaving 2 bases between the germline ends. CDR3 length: 13 residues. CDR3 sequence reads: CASSPSGANVLTF. CDR3 in DNA: TGTGCCAGCAGTCCCTCTGGGGCCAACGTCCTGACTTTC.

The chain carries TRBV4-1 and TRBJ2-7; 7 positions match TRBD2. Germline CDR1 is MGHRA and CDR2 is YSYEKL. With 3 bases clipped from V and 2 bases from J, the junction kept 10 bases outside the gene matches. The CDR3 runs to 16 residues. DNA of the CDR3: TGCGCCAGCAGCCAGTACGCGGGGGTTCCCCCCTACGAGCAGTACTTC. Translating gives CASSQYAGVPPYEQYF.